This T cell receptor beta chain emerged from a study of T cell repertoires in ileal Crohn's disease. Findings of the study overall: Compared with non-smokers, active smokers at surgery showed more clonal expansions. Sorted CD8 T cells held more high-frequency clones than CD4.

In the case of this clone: What it binds is unknown. Additional DNA sequences in this sample encode the identical CDR3.

Trimming removed 0 bases at V and 1 base at J, with 5 bases between. Germline V lookup: CDR1 SGHRS, CDR2 YFSETQ. This CDR3 has 14 amino acids. Included were adult ileal or ileocolonic Crohn's patients indicated for ileocolonic resection. Each sample's TCRB immunosequencing used about 500 nanograms of biopsy DNA. The method was immunoSEQ multiplex PCR; TCRdb's version includes in-frame clones alone and lacks a portion of them. The sample consists of 6,000 to 8,000 clones, 65% to 80% of them appearing once. The rearrangement uses TRBV5-1 and TRBJ1-3; D ambiguous. The clonotype comes from an adult with Crohn's disease. Specimen: ileal tissue. The CDR3 sequence is CASSLGASGNTIYF. The DNA for the CDR3 is TGCGCCAGCAGCTTGGGGGCTTCTGGAAACACCATATATTTT.